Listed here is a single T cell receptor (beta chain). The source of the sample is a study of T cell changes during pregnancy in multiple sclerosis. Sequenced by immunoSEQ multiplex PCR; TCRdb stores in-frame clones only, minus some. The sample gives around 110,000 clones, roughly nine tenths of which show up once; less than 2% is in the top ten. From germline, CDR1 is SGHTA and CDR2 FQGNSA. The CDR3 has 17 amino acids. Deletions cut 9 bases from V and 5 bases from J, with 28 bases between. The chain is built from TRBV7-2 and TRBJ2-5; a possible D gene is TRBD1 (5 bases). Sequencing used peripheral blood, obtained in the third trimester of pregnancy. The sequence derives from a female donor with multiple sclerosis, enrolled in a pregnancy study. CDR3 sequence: CASKRVRGPRWKETQYF. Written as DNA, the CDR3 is TGTGCCAGTAAAAGGGTTAGGGGCCCTAGATGGAAGGAGACCCAGTACTTC.